These 24 T cell receptor beta chains were all obtained from the same sample, sequenced in a study of T cell responses to AZD1222 COVID-19 vaccine (dated by TCRdb to the early 2020s). The time point label of this sample denotes: baseline before first vaccination. Receptors were amplified or captured by the immunoSEQ multiplex PCR assay. As stored in TCRdb, this immuneACCESS dataset retains in-frame rearrangements with V and J assigned. A fraction of the clones does not appear; measured against another copy, unresolved V genes explain less than half of the discrepancy, and the remainder lacks a known reason. The sample table records about 73,000 clones; about 91% of these occur just once. The ten most abundant clones make up 15% to 20% of the sample. The input for sequencing was peripheral blood, taken on day 0 of AZD1222 vaccination. These receptors originate from an adult in good health.

This clone was observed a few times. This rearrangement joins TRBV11-2 to TRBJ1-5, with 10 bases that match TRBD1. V lost 3 bases to trimming and J lost 5 bases; unmatched junction nucleotides: 4. Per germline, CDR1 SGHAT and CDR2 FQNNGV. The CDR3 consists of 15 residues. The CDR3 spells CASSFDRGLYQPQHF. The CDR3 coding sequence is TGTGCCAGCAGCTTCGACAGGGGGCTCTATCAGCCCCAGCATTTT.

This clone was found many times. The chain combines TRBV3-1 (or the pseudogene TRBV3-2) with TRBJ1-2; 7 nucleotides match TRBD1. The CDR3 spans 13 residues. V lost 3 bases and J lost 4; bases outside the gene matches: 2. In germline, CDR1 is LGHDT, CDR2 YNNKEL (reference sequence). In DNA form, the CDR3 reads TGTGCCAGCAGCCAGGGACAGACCTATGGCTACACCTTC. It translates to CASSQGQTYGYTF.

This rearrangement joins TRBV10-2 to TRBJ2-1; 7 bases fit TRBD2. The CDR3 is 15 residues long. Germline lookup yields CDR1 WSHSY and CDR2 SAAADI. J was trimmed by 1 base and V by 6 bases; bases with no gene match: 6. The CDR3 DNA is TGCGCCAGCAGAGTCGGGGGGACTTCCTACAATGAGCAGTTCTTC. Its protein is CASRVGGTSYNEQFF.

The V call is TRBV28, the J call TRBJ1-2, with TRBD1 as a possible D gene (6 bases). The CDR3 is made up of 14 amino acids. V lost 5 bases and J lost 7, with 17 bases in between. Germline V gives CDR1 MDHEN, CDR2 SYDVKM. The CDR3 here is CASSGGSGVSGYTF. As DNA, the CDR3 is TGTGCCAGCAGTGGGGGATCAGGGGTTAGTGGCTACACCTTC.

The chain couples TRBV6-5 to TRBJ2-7, with unresolved D. CDR1 MNHEY and CDR2 SVGAGI come from the germline V gene. Trimming left V 8 bases short and J 2 bases short, with 19 bases between. The CDR3 totals 15 residues. In DNA, the CDR3 is TGTGCCAGCGCTCAAACCCCAGGCGGAACCTACGAGCAGTACTTC. This translates into CASAQTPGGTYEQYF.

This chain links TRBV5-1 with TRBJ2-5, with 10 nucleotides matching TRBD2. Losses at the gene ends were 4 bases for V and 2 bases for J; bases not matched to a gene: 2. Looked up from germline, CDR1 is SGHRS and CDR2 is YFSETQ. This CDR3 spans 14 amino acids. Written as DNA, the CDR3 is TGCGCCAGCAGCGAAGCGGGGGGGCAAGAGACCCAGTACTTC. It encodes CASSEAGGQETQYF.

The chain is built from TRBV28 and TRBJ1-2, with 7 bases matching TRBD1. The CDR3 is 15 residues long. The germline CDR1 and CDR2 sequences are MDHEN and SYDVKM. The trim removed 1 base at V and 4 bases at J, leaving 6 bases unmatched. The CDR3 is CASSLFPRGVYGYTF. CDR3 in DNA: TGTGCCAGCAGTTTATTCCCCAGGGGGGTCTATGGCTACACCTTC.

The V call is TRBV5-1, the J call TRBJ2-2; TRBD2 is a possible D gene (5 bases). The CDR3 spans 15 residues. The germline V and J ends were trimmed by 1 base and 1 base, with 8 bases remaining between them. Germline values: CDR1 SGHRS, CDR2 YFSETQ. The CDR3 sequence is CASSLISVNTGELFF. The DNA for the CDR3 is TGCGCCAGCAGCTTGATTAGCGTGAACACCGGGGAGCTGTTTTTT.

This clone was picked up a small number of times. The chain recombines TRBV25-1 with TRBJ1-5, with D maybe TRBD1 (5 bases). V lost 4 bases to trimming and J lost 2 bases, with 6 bases between them. Germline CDR1 is MGHDK and CDR2 is SYGVNS. The CDR3 contains 13 residues. CDR3 protein: CASSGRGNQPQHF. In DNA form, the CDR3 reads TGTGCCAGCAGTGGCAGGGGCAATCAGCCCCAGCATTTT.

The chain employs TRBV3-1 (or the pseudogene TRBV3-2) and TRBJ1-5; D is possibly TRBD1 (6 bases). This CDR3 contains 19 residues. Trimming stripped 0 bases from V and 0 bases from J, with 18 bases between. The germline V gene has CDR1 LGHDT and CDR2 YNNKEL (reference sequence). CDR3 in amino acids: CASSQDSRGGAPSNQPQHF. CDR3 coding DNA: TGTGCCAGCAGCCAAGATTCCCGAGGGGGGGCACCTAGCAATCAGCCCCAGCATTTT.

The CDR3 here is CASSVRGTQETQYF. The DNA for the CDR3 is TGTGCCAGCAGCGTAAGGGGGACACAAGAGACCCAGTACTTC. The chain employs TRBV9 and TRBJ2-5; a weak D match, TRBD1 (6 bases). Germline assignment: CDR1 SGDLS and CDR2 YYNGEE. Trimming removed 1 base from V and 2 bases from J, with 9 bases in between. There are 14 residues in the CDR3.

The chain carries TRBV23-1 and TRBJ2-6; 9 nucleotides align to TRBD1. TRBV23-1 is given ORF status, its function remaining uncertain. The CDR3 is made up of 17 amino acids. J gave up 2 bases and V 6 bases, and 8 bases lay outside the gene matches. CDR3 nucleotide sequence: TGCGCCAGCAGCACCGGGACAGGGTGCCCTGGGGCCAACGTCCTGACTTTC. Translating it yields CASSTGTGCPGANVLTF.

V gene TRBV20-1 combines with J gene TRBJ2-7; D is possibly TRBD2 (6 bases). The CDR3 totals 14 residues. Trimming removed 3 bases at V and 3 bases at J, with 15 bases between. Germline assignment: CDR1 DFQATT and CDR2 SNEGSKA (reference sequence). CDR3 amino acids: CSASRDAGFYEQYF. DNA of the CDR3: TGCAGTGCTAGTCGTGACGCGGGATTCTACGAGCAGTACTTC.

J is TRBJ1-6 and V is TRBV5-4; weak D call: TRBD1 (5 bases). The CDR3 runs to 15 residues. Per germline, CDR1 SGHNT and CDR2 YYREEE (reference sequence). Trimming cost V 4 bases and J 2 bases, with 10 bases left between them. For the CDR3, the DNA is TGTGCCAGCAGCGAGGGGAGCCCCTATAATTCACCCCTCCACTTT. As protein: CASSEGSPYNSPLHF.

This clone was picked up one time. The chain recombines TRBV7-9 with TRBJ1-1; D unresolved. The V gene's germline CDR1 is SEHNR and CDR2 FQNEAQ (reference sequence). The CDR3 extends over 12 amino acids. V lost 4 bases and J 7 bases, leaving 10 bases between the germline ends. In nucleotides, the CDR3 is TGTGCCAGCAGCTATACAAGGTTTGAAGCTTTCTTT. Translated, it gives CASSYTRFEAFF. The variable domain in full, with the rest retrieved from reference TRBV7-9 and TRBJ1-1, is DTGVSQNPRHKITKRGQNVTFRCDPISEHNRLYWYRQTLGQGPEFLTYFQNEAQLEKSRLLSDRFSAERPKGSFSTLEIQRTEQGDSAMYLCASSYTRFEAFFGQGTRLTVV.

The chain recombines TRBV10-2 with TRBJ2-7; a weak D match, TRBD1 (6 bases). Germline loops: CDR1 WSHSY, CDR2 SAAADI. Trimming removed 4 bases from V and 4 bases from J, with 11 bases in between. The CDR3 has 13 residues. CDR3 nucleotides: TGCGCCAGCAGTGTGTCAGGGGATTACGAGCAGTACTTC. Its protein product is CASSVSGDYEQYF.

The rearrangement links TRBV10-3 to TRBJ2-2; TRBD2 matches 12 bases. Germline assignment: CDR1 ENHRY and CDR2 SYGVKD. J was trimmed by 3 bases and V by 3 bases; bases with no gene match: 8. The CDR3 extends over 18 amino acids. CDR3: CAISDPSGRAQDTGELFF. DNA for the CDR3: TGTGCCATCAGTGACCCTAGCGGGAGGGCCCAGGACACCGGGGAGCTGTTTTTT.

The chain carries TRBV4-2 and TRBJ1-2; D not certain. Germline V gene lookup returns CDR1 LGHNA and CDR2 YNFKEQ. The V and J ends lost 0 bases and 0 bases respectively, with 8 bases between them. CDR3 length: 15 residues. The CDR3 DNA follows: TGTGCCAGCAGCCAAGACCCGGAGTCTAACTATGGCTACACCTTC. Translated: CASSQDPESNYGYTF.

This clone was seen a handful of times. The chain links TRBV27 to TRBJ1-6; TRBD1 matches at 8 bases. CDR1 MNHEY and CDR2 SMNVEV come from the germline V gene (reference sequence). The CDR3 sequence is 15 residues long. The ends lost 8 bases at V and 7 bases at J; junction bases unmatched: 10. The CDR3 nucleotides read TGTGCCAGCGGACAGGGCACCCTGGGGAATTCACCCCTCCACTTT. It specifies CASGQGTLGNSPLHF.

The rearrangement uses TRBV7-3 and TRBJ2-1, with 9 bases matching TRBD2. The germline CDR1 and CDR2 sequences are SGHTA and FQGTGA. J gave up 5 bases and V 5 bases, and 7 bases lay outside the gene matches. The CDR3 length is 15 residues. The CDR3 DNA sequence: TGTGCCAGCAGCCTAAGGCCTAGCGGGAACAATGAGCAGTTCTTC. Protein product: CASSLRPSGNNEQFF.

The chain links TRBV19 to TRBJ2-3, with D unclear. CDR1 LNHDA and CDR2 SQIVND come from the germline V gene (reference sequence). CDR3 size: 13 residues. Deletions cut 4 bases from V and 2 bases from J, with 7 bases between. CDR3 protein: CASSKKNTDTQYF. The CDR3 nucleotides are TGTGCCAGTAGTAAAAAAAACACAGATACGCAGTATTTT.

This chain links TRBV7-2 with TRBJ1-5; D is uncertain. V lost 1 base and J 1 base, leaving 5 bases between the germline ends. Per the germline V gene, CDR1 is SGHTA and CDR2 is FQGNSA. The CDR3 spans 14 residues. The CDR3 protein is CASSLVDSNQPQHF. CDR3 in DNA: TGTGCCAGCAGCTTAGTTGACAGCAATCAGCCCCAGCATTTT.

The table lists this clone with a few counts. The genes are TRBV2 and TRBJ1-6; D is unresolved. This CDR3 is built from 15 residues. Germline V lookup: CDR1 SNHLY, CDR2 FYNNEI. Between the trimmed V and J ends, which lost 0 bases and 8 bases, there was a span of 11 bases. CDR3 sequence (DNA): TGTGCCAGCAGTGAAGCGCAGTACAGCGATTCACCCCTCCACTTT. As protein: CASSEAQYSDSPLHF. The whole variable domain, remainder taken from reference TRBV2 and TRBJ1-6, is EPEVTQTPSHQVTQMGQEVILRCVPISNHLYFYWYRQILGQKVEFLVSFYNNEISEKSEIFDDQFSVERPDGSNFTLKIRSTKLEDSAMYFCASSEAQYSDSPLHFGNGTRLTVT.

The chain is built from TRBV12-3 or TRBV12-4 and TRBJ2-7, with a weak D call TRBD2 (5 bases). The CDR3 has 12 amino acids. The ends were cut back, 4 bases at V and 7 bases at J, with 11 bases in the middle. The CDR3 sequence is CASSSRGQEQYF. CDR3 nucleotide sequence: TGTGCCAGCAGTTCGAGAGGGCAAGAGCAGTACTTC.